This T cell receptor beta chain was sequenced for a study of cytomegalovirus exposure and HLA in healthy donors. The PCR was carried out with 60 Vbeta primers and 13 Jbeta primers. The table came from immunoSEQ multiplex PCR; TCRdb's copy has only in-frame clones and leaves some out. Found here are about 230,000 clones, 85% of them singletons; the top ten hold 1.3%. This CDR3 is 16 amino acids long. The V gene lost 0 bases and the J gene lost 1 base, with 14 bases spanning the gap. Germline values: CDR1 SGHRS, CDR2 YFSETQ. This TCR was recovered from a human donor in good health. Sequenced material: PBMCs. The chain is built from TRBV5-1 and TRBJ2-7, with a possible D match to TRBD1 (6 bases). The CDR3 DNA reads as TGCGCCAGCAGCTTGGTTCCTGGGACATCTTCCTACGAGCAGTACTTC. This gives the protein CASSLVPGTSSYEQYF.